Sequencing of this T cell receptor beta chain was carried out in a study of tumor and adjacent non-tumor tissue in lung cancer. For the study at large: The cohort had around twelve adenocarcinoma, 2 squamous cell and 1 small cell patients.

This sample's RNA came from whole unsorted tissue. TCRbeta libraries were built with three rounds of nested PCR, modified from ARM-PCR. TCRdb redid the calling of the multiplex PCR reads with MiXCR, one entry per CDR3 protein. The sample holds fewer than 85,000 distinct CDR3 sequences; roughly 80% are singletons and the top ten take roughly 15%. The CDR3 contains 13 residues. The germline gives CDR1 SQVTM, CDR2 ANQGSEA. Trimming shortened V by 4 bases and J by 6 bases, and 15 bases separated the two germline ends. Overall study results and limits: Patients with more diverse tumor TCRs had worse survival.

Remarks on this clonotype: The antigen remains undetermined.

This sequence was found in a woman aged 50 to 65 with non-small cell lung cancer. This chain joins TRBV29-1 and TRBJ1-1; no firm D call. Source material: lung tumor tissue. The CDR3 bases are TGCAGCGTTGGAGACAACCTCACCTCTGAAGCTTTCTTT. It translates to CSVGDNLTSEAFF.